This TCR beta chain was profiled in a study of technical replicates of blood from several donors. The V gene's germline CDR1 is MNHEY and CDR2 SMNVEV (reference sequence). The CDR3 consists of 15 residues. The V gene end was trimmed by 4 bases and the J gene end by 4 bases; junction bases not matched to a gene: 7. Data came from immunoSEQ multiplex PCR; TCRdb stores just in-frame clones and leaves some out. The sample has around 100,000 clones, approximately 96% seen once. The origin of this receptor is a human donor in good health. The V gene is TRBV27, the J gene TRBJ2-1, with 7 bases matching TRBD2. Specimen: T cells isolated from PBMCs. The CDR3 nucleotides are TGTGCCAGCAGTTGGGCGGGAGTTGGGTACAATGAGCAGTTCTTC. This gives the protein CASSWAGVGYNEQFF.